This is a list of T cell receptor beta chains from one sample in a study of blood T cell repertoires in COVID-19. Profiled with immunoSEQ multiplex PCR; TCRdb holds only in-frame clones, not every one. The table lists fewer than 350,000 clones, approximately 91% of them singletons. Sequencing was performed on peripheral blood. The receptors stem from a man aged 18 to 29 with active or convalescent COVID-19. CDR3s include the opening cysteine and the closing phenylalanine or tryptophan. D genes are given only for firm matches. The listing skips clone size in some rows; elsewhere it reads once, few, many or a size class.

V	size	D	J	CDR3	DNA
TRBV7-8	NA	NA	TRBJ1-2	CASSLVQSDGYTF	TGTGCCAGCAGCTTAGTACAGTCGGATGGCTACACCTTC
TRBV2	NA	TRBD2	TRBJ2-1	CASRVAGATYNEQFF	TGTGCCAGCAGAGTAGCGGGGGCAACCTACAATGAGCAGTTCTTC
TRBV5-1	few	NA	TRBJ2-7	CASRSGIHEQYF	TGCGCCAGCAGGTCCGGGATCCACGAGCAGTACTTC
TRBV13	NA	TRBD1	TRBJ2-7	CASSRDRGQYEQYF	TGTGCCAGCAGCCGGGACAGGGGGCAATACGAGCAGTACTTC
TRBV10-1	NA	NA	TRBJ2-7	CASAGMNPYEQYF	TGCGCCAGTGCCGGGATGAATCCCTACGAGCAGTACTTC
TRBV27	NA	TRBD1	TRBJ1-1	CASSFDRANTEAFF	TGTGCCAGCAGTTTTGACAGGGCCAACACTGAAGCTTTCTTT
TRBV5-4	NA	TRBD1	TRBJ1-6	CASSVGQGNSPLHF	TGTGCCAGCAGCGTAGGACAGGGGAATTCACCCCTCCACTTT
TRBV5-1	NA	TRBD1	TRBJ1-1	CASIPETGGPNTEAFF	TGCGCCAGCATCCCCGAGACAGGGGGACCGAACACTGAAGCTTTCTTT
TRBV4-1	few	NA	TRBJ1-1	CASSQPFRVNTEAFF	TGCGCCAGCAGCCAACCATTTCGGGTGAACACTGAAGCTTTCTTT
TRBV19	NA	TRBD2	TRBJ2-1	CASSNGRYEQFF	TGTGCCAGTAGTAACGGGAGGTATGAGCAGTTCTTC
TRBV7-8	few	NA	TRBJ1-1	CASSPRRGGTEAFF	TGTGCCAGCAGTCCTCGGCGGGGGGGAACTGAAGCTTTCTTT
TRBV5-6	NA	TRBD1	TRBJ2-1	CASSLRPGQGGRNEQFF	TGTGCCAGCAGCTTGAGACCCGGACAGGGGGGTCGGAATGAGCAGTTCTTC
TRBV7-2	NA	TRBD2	TRBJ2-3	CASSIAGTSVPRDTQYF	TGTGCCAGCAGCATTGCCGGGACTAGCGTCCCTCGAGATACGCAGTATTTT
TRBV11-2	once	NA	TRBJ2-5	CASTVGWGVQETQYF	TGTGCCAGCACCGTTGGTTGGGGGGTCCAAGAGACCCAGTACTTC
TRBV12-3/TRBV12-4	NA	TRBD1	TRBJ2-7	CASSFDRGYEQYF	TGTGCCAGCAGTTTCGACAGGGGCTACGAGCAGTACTTC